This TCR beta chain came from a study of shared clonotypes between healthy human individuals. Study conclusions and caveats: It was only blood that was sampled, and tissue repertoires likely differ. Rarefaction demonstrated incomplete sorted-subset sequencing despite large depth.

Naive CD8 cells comprised CD45RO-negative, CCR7-positively selected cells, excluding terminally differentiated effector memory CD45RA+ cells. V was shortened by 8 bases and J by 5 bases, with 15 bases between the two germline ends. The CDR3 runs to 13 residues. Germline V gene lookup returns CDR1 SGHVS and CDR2 FQNEAQ. The table came from immunoSEQ multiplex PCR; TCRdb's copy has only in-frame clones and leaves some out. The sample holds more than 2 million clones; about 95% are singletons and the top ten take roughly 1%. For this clone: Its specificity is unknown.

The receptor comes from a young man in good health. The chain combines TRBV7-8 with TRBJ2-5; possible D gene TRBD1, 6 bases. Sequencing was performed on naive CD8+ T cells sorted from blood. The CDR3 region is CASQDGDKETQYF. The DNA of the CDR3 is TGTGCCAGCCAAGATGGGGACAAGGAGACCCAGTACTTC.